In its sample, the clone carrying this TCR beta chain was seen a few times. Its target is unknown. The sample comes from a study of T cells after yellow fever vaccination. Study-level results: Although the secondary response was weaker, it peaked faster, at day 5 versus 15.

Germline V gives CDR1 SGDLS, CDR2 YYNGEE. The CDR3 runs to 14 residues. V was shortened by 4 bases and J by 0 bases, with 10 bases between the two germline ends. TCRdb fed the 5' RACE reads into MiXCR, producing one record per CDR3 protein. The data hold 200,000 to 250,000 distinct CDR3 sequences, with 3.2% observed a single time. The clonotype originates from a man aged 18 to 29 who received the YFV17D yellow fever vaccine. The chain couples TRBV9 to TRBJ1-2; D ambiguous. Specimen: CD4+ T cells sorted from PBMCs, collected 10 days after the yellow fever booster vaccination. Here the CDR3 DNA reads TGTGCCAGCAGCCCGTCTAGGGCTAACTATGGCTACACCTTC. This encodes CASSPSRANYGYTF. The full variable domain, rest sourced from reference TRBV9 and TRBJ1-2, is DSGVTQTPKHLITATGQRVTLRCSPRSGDLSVYWYQQSLDQGLQFLIQYYNGEERAKGNILERFSAQQFPDLHSELNLSSLELGDSALYFCASSPSRANYGYTFGSGTRLTVV.